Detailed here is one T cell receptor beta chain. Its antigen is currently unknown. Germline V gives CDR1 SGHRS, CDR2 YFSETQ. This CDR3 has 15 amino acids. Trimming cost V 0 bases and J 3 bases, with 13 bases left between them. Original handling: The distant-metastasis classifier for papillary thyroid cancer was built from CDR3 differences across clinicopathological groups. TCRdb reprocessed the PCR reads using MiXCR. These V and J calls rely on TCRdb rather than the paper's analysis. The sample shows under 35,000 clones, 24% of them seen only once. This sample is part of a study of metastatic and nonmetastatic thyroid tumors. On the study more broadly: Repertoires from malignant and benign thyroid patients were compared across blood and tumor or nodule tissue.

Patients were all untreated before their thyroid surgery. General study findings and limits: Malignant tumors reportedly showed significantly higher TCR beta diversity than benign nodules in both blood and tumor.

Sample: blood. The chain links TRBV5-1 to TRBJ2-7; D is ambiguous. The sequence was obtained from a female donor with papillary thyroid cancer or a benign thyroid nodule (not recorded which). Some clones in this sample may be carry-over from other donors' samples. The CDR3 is CASSLVAGKHYEQYF. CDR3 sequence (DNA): TGCGCCAGCAGCTTGGTGGCAGGAAAACACTACGAGCAGTACTTC.